Detailed here is one TCR beta chain. Its antigen is unidentified. This table comes from immunoSEQ multiplex PCR, and its TCRdb copy is limited to in-frame clones, with some not included. The sample records approximately 70,000 clones, more than 80% being singletons. The record originates from a study of CD4 T cells in relation to SARS-CoV-2 and coronaviruses. Findings and caveats of the study: According to naive versus memory sequencing, detected responses are memory recall, not newly primed.

Unexposed donor CD4+ T cells date from about 2011-2018, before the COVID-19 pandemic. CD4 enrichment then naive enrichment separated naive from memory CD4+ cells. Sample: naive CD4+ T cells from PBMCs. The subset was: naive CD4+ T cells isolated by negative enrichment. The source is a human donor in good health.

The CDR3 protein is CASSRTGGTEAFF. CDR3 in DNA: TGTGCCAGCAGCCGGACAGGGGGTACTGAAGCTTTCTTT. The chain carries TRBV3-1 (or the pseudogene TRBV3-2) and TRBJ1-1; 10 nucleotides line up with TRBD1. Germline V lookup: CDR1 LGHDT, CDR2 YNNKEL (reference sequence). V was clipped by 4 bases and J by 5 bases; unmatched bases: 1. The length of the CDR3 is 13 residues.